One sample yielded the 10 T cell receptor beta chains listed below, sequenced in a study of T cell changes during pregnancy in multiple sclerosis. Repertoires were generated with immunoSEQ multiplex PCR, while TCRdb's copy carries only in-frame clones and drops some. The profile shows about 33,000 clones, 91% of them singletons. The material sequenced was CD4+ T cells from peripheral blood mononuclear cells, taken in the third trimester of pregnancy. Receptor source: a female donor in good health, enrolled as a control in a pregnancy study.

The J gene is TRBJ2-7, the V gene TRBV18, with a possible D match to TRBD2 (5 bases). The CDR3 has 15 residues. The germline gives CDR1 KGHSH, CDR2 LQKENI. The V gene lost 3 bases and the J gene lost 0 bases, with 12 bases spanning the gap. CDR3 residues: CASSPPGRGSYEQYF. The CDR3 bases are TGTGCCAGCTCACCCCCCGGACGGGGCTCCTACGAGCAGTACTTC.

The V gene is TRBV11-2, the J gene TRBJ2-3; D might be TRBD1 (6 bases). The CDR3 runs to 14 residues. Trimming pared 5 bases from V and 2 bases from J, leaving 11 bases between. Germline V CDR1 and CDR2: SGHAT, FQNNGV. The CDR3, as DNA: TGTGCCAGCAGCCCCCAGGGGCACACAGATACGCAGTATTTT. The encoded protein is CASSPQGHTDTQYF.

The chain employs TRBV5-8 and TRBJ2-1; 8 bases align to TRBD2. The V gene end was trimmed by 7 bases and the J gene end by 2 bases; junction bases not matched to a gene: 14. CDR3 length: 17 residues. The germline V gene has CDR1 SGHTS and CDR2 YDEGEE. The CDR3 loop is CASSLRGGGLTYNEQFF. The CDR3 bases are TGTGCCAGCTCCCTGCGGGGCGGGGGGCTTACCTACAATGAGCAGTTCTTC.

V gene TRBV7-9 combines with J gene TRBJ1-1, with TRBD1 matching over 8 bases. V lost 4 bases to trimming and J lost 4 bases; unmatched junction nucleotides: 14. The CDR3 contains 17 residues. Germline values: CDR1 SEHNR, CDR2 FQNEAQ (reference sequence). Written as DNA, the CDR3 is TGTGCCAGCAGCTCCCTTCTCCAGGGGGCTTTTGGCACTGAAGCTTTCTTT. Its translation: CASSSLLQGAFGTEAFF.

The chain couples TRBV29-1 to TRBJ1-2, with 9 nucleotides matching TRBD1. The V segment lost 4 bases and the J segment 8 bases; nucleotides outside the gene matches: 8. The germline V gene encodes CDR1 SQVTM and CDR2 ANQGSEA. CDR3 length: 13 amino acids. CDR3 loop: CSVASDRGRGYTF. The CDR3 DNA sequence: TGCAGCGTTGCGTCGGACAGGGGACGAGGCTACACCTTC. The whole variable domain, filled in from reference TRBV29-1 and TRBJ1-2, reads SAVISQKPSRDICQRGTSLTIQCQVDSQVTMMFWYRQQPGQSLTLIATANQGSEATYESGFVIDKFPISRPNLTFSTLTVSNMSPEDSSIYLCSVASDRGRGYTFGSGTRLTVV.

The chain recombines TRBV28 with TRBJ1-2; D remains unclear. The length of the CDR3 is 13 residues. The germline V gene has CDR1 MDHEN and CDR2 SYDVKM. V was shortened by 10 bases and J by 7 bases, with 19 bases between the two germline ends. The CDR3 spells CAIRTRPRGGYTF. The CDR3, as DNA: TGTGCCATCAGAACCAGGCCCCGGGGTGGCTACACCTTC.

This chain joins TRBV7-9 and TRBJ2-1; D remains ambiguous. V was shortened by 4 bases and J by 5 bases, with 18 bases between the two germline ends. Germline V gives CDR1 SEHNR, CDR2 FQNEAQ (reference sequence). The CDR3 length is 16 residues. The CDR3, as DNA: TGTGCCAGCAGCTCACCGACTCCCCTTTTAGACAATGAGCAGTTCTTC. It codes for CASSSPTPLLDNEQFF.

For the CDR3, the DNA is TGTGCCAGCAGCCACCGGACAGAAGATTCACCCCTCCACTTT. It specifies CASSHRTEDSPLHF. This chain uses TRBV7-2 with TRBJ1-6; possible D gene TRBD1, 6 bases. V was clipped by 5 bases and J by 8 bases, with 13 bases between them. The V gene's germline CDR1 is SGHTA and CDR2 FQGNSA. The CDR3 is made up of 14 amino acids.

J is TRBJ1-1 and V is TRBV10-3; D perhaps matches TRBD1 (6 bases). Germline loops: CDR1 ENHRY, CDR2 SYGVKD. This CDR3 contains 15 residues. Trimming cost V 4 bases and J 1 base, with 13 bases left between them. The CDR3 coding sequence is TGTGCCATCAGTGCGGGGGGGGCTTCGAACACTGAAGCTTTCTTT. Amino acids: CAISAGGASNTEAFF.

By sample fraction, this clone is medium-sized. V and J are TRBV2 and TRBJ1-5, with D possibly TRBD1 on 5 matching bases. V was pared by 2 bases and J by 5 bases, with 7 bases between. Germline V gene data show CDR1 as SNHLY and CDR2 as FYNNEI. The CDR3 consists of 13 residues. CDR3 region: CASSEWGDQPQHF. The DNA for the CDR3 is TGTGCCAGCAGTGAATGGGGGGATCAGCCCCAGCATTTT.